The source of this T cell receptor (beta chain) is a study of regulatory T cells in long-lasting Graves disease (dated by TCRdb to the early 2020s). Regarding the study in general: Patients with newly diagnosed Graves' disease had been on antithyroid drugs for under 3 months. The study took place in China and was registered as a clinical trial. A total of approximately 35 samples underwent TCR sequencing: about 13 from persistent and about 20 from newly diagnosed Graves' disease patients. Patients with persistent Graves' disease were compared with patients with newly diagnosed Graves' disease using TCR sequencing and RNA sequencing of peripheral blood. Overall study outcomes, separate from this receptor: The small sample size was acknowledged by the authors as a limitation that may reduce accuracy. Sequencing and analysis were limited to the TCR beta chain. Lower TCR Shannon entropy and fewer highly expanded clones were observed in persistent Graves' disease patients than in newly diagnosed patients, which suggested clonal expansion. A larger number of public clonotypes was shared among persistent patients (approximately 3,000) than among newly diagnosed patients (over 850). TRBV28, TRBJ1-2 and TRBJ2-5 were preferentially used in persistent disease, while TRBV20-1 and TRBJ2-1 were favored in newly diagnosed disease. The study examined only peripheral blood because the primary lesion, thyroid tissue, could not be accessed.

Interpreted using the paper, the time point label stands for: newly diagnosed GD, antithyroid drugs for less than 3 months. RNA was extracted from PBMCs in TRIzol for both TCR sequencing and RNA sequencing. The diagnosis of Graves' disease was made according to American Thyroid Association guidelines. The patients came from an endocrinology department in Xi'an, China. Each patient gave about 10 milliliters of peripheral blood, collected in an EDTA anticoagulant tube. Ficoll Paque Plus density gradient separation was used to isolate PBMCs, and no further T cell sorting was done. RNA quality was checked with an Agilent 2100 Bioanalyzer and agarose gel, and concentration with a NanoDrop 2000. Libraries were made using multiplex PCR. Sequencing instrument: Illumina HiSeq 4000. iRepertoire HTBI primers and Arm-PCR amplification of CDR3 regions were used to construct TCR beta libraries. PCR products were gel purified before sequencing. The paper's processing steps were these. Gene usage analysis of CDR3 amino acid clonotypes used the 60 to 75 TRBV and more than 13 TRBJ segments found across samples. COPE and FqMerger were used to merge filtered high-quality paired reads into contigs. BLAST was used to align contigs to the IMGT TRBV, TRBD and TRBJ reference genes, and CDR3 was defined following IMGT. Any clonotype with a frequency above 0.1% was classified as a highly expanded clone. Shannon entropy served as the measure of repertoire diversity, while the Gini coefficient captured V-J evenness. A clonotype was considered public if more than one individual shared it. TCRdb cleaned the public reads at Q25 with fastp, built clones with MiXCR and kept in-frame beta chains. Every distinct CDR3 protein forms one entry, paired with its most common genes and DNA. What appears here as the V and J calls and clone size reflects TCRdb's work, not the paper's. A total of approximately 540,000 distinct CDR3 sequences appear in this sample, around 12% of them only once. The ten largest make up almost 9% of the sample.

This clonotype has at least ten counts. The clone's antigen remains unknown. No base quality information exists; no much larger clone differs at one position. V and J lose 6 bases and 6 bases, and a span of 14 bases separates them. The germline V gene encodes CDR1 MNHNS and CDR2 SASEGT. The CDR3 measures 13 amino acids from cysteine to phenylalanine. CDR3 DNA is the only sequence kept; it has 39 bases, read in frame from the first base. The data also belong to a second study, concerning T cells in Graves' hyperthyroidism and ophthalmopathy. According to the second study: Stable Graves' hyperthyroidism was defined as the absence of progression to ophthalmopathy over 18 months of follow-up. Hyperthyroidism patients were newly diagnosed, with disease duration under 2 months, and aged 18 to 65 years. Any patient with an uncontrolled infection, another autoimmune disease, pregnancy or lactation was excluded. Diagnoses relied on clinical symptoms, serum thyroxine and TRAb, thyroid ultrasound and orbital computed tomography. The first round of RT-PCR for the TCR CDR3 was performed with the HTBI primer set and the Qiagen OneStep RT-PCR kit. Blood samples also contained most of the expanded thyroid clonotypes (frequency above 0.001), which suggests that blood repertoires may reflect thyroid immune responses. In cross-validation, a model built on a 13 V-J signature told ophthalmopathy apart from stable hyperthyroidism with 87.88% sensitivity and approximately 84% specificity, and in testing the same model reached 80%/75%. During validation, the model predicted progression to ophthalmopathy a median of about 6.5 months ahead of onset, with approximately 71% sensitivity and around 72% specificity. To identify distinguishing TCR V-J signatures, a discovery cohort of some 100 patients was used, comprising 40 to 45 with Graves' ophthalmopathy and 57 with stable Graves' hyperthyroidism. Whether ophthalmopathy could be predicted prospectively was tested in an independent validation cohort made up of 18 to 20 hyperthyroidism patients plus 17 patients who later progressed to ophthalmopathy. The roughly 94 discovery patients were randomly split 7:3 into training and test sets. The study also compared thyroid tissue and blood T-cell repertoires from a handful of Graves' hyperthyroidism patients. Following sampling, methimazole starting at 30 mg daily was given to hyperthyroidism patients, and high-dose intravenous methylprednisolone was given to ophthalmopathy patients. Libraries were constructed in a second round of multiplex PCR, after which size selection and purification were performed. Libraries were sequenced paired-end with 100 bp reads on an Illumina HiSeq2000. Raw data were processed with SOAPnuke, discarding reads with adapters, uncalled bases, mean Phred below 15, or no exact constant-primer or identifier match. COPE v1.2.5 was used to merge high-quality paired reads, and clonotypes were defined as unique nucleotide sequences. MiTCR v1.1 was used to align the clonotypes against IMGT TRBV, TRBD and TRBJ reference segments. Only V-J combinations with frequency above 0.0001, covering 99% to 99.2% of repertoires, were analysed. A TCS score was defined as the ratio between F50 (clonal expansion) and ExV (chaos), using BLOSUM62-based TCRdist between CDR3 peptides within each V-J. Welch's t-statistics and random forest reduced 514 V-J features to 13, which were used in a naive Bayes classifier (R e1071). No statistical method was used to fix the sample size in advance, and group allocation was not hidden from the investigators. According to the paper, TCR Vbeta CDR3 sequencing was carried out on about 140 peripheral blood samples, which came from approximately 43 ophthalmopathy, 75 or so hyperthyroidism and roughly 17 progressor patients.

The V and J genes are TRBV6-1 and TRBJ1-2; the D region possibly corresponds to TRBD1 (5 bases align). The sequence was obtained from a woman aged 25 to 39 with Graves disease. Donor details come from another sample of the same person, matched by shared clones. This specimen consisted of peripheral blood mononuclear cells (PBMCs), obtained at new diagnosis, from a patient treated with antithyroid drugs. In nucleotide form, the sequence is TGTGCCAGCAGATTCTACCGGGGCAATGGCTACACCTTC. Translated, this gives CASRFYRGNGYTF.